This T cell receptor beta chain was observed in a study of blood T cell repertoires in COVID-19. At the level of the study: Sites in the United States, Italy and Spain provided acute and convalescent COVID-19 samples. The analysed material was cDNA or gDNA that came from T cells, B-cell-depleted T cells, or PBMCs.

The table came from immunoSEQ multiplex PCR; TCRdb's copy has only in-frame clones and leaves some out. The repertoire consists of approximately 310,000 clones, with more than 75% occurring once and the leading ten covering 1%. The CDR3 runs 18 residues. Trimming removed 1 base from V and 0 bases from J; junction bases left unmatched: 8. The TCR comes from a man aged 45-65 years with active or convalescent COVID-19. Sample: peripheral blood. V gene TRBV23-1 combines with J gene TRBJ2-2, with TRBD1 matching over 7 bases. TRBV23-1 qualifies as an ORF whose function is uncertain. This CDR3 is CASSQLGQNKTNTGELFF. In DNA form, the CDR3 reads TGCGCCAGCAGTCAATTGGGACAGAACAAAACGAACACCGGGGAGCTGTTTTTT.